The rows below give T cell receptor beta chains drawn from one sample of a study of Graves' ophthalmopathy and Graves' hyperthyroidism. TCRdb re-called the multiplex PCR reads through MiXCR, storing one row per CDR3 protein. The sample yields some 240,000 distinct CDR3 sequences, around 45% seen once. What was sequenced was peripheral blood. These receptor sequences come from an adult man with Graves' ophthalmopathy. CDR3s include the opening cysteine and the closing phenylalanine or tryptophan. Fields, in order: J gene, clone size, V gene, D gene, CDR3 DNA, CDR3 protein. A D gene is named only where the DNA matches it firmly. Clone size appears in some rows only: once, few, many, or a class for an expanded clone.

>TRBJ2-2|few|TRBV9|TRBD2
TGTGCCAGCAGCGCTCGACTAGCGGGCCTTAATGGGGAGCTGTTTTTT
CASSARLAGLNGELFF
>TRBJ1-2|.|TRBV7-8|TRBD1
TGTGCCAGCAGCTCCCGGGACAGGGGGTACTATGGCTACACCTTC
CASSSRDRGYYGYTF
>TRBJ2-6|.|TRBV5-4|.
TGTGCCAGCAGCCTTGGACATTCTGGGGCCAACGTCCTGACTTTC
CASSLGHSGANVLTF
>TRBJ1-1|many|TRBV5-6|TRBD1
TGTGCCAGCAGCTTGGTTGGGACAGATGAAGCTTTCTTT
CASSLVGTDEAFF
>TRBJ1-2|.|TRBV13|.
TGTGCCAGCAGCTTAGGTCGGCGGACTAACTATGGCTACACCTTC
CASSLGRRTNYGYTF
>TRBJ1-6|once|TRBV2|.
TGTGCCAGCAGTCACCGCGCAGGGTGGTACTATAATTCACCCCTCCACTTT
CASSHRAGWYYNSPLHF
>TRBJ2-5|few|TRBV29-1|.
TGCAGCTTTCTTATACAGGGACCGGGGGAGACCCAGTACTTC
CSFLIQGPGETQYF
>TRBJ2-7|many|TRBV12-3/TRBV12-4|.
TGTGCCAGCAGCCTGACGGTGGAGCAGTACTTC
CASSLTVEQYF
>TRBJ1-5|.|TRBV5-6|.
TGTGCCAGCAATCAGGGTGGGGGCAGCCAGCCCCAGCATTTT
CASNQGGGSQPQHF
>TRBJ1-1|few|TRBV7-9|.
TGTGCCAGCGCGTCATACGGGGGCACTGAAGCTTTCTTT
CASASYGGTEAFF
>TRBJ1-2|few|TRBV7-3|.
TGTGCCAGCAGCTTAAGGGACCGGGACGCCGTGGGTCCTTTCTATGGCTACACCTTC
CASSLRDRDAVGPFYGYTF
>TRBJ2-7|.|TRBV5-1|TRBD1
TGCGCCAGCTCACGGGACAGGGAAGGCTACGAGCAGTACTTC
CASSRDREGYEQYF
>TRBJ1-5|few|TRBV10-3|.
TGTGCCATAGCGGGGGTCAATCAGCCCCAGCATTTT
CAIAGVNQPQHF
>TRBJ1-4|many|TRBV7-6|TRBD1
TGTGCCAGCAGCGACTTGGGACAGGGGGAAAAACTGTTTTTT
CASSDLGQGEKLFF
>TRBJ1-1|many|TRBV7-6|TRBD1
TGTGCCAGCAGTCGAACAGGGGACACGAACACTGAAGCTTTCTTT
CASSRTGDTNTEAFF
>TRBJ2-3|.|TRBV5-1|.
TGCGCCAGCAGCCCTGGACAGAAAACAGATACGCAGTATTTT
CASSPGQKTDTQYF
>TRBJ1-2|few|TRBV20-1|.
TGCAGTGCTAGAGATCCTTGGAGTCCCAGTGAGGGCTACACCTTC
CSARDPWSPSEGYTF
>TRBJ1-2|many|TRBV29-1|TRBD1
TGCAGCGTGTTTACAGGGGTCTATGGCTACACCTTC
CSVFTGVYGYTF
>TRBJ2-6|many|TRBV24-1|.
TGTGCCACCAGTGATTCCTGGGGGGCTGGGGCCAACGTCCTGACTTTC
CATSDSWGAGANVLTF
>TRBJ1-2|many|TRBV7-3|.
TGTGCCAGCAGCGGTTACAGGTCCGCTAATGGCTACACCTTC
CASSGYRSANGYTF
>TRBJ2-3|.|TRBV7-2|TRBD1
TGTGCCAGCAGCTTAGGATTACAGGGGGCAGATACGCAGTATTTT
CASSLGLQGADTQYF
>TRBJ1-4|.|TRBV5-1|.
TGCGCCAGCAGCGGGACCCAGGGGAATGGTGAAAAACTGTTTTTT
CASSGTQGNGEKLFF
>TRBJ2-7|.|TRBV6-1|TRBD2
TGTGCCAGCAGTGAGCCGGGACTAGCCTCCTACGAGCAGTACTTC
CASSEPGLASYEQYF
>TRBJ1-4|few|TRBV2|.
TGTGCCAGCAGCGGTGGGGGAGGCGGTGAAAAACTGTTTTTT
CASSGGGGGEKLFF
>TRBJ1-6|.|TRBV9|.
TGTGCCAGCAGCACACGTTCGGGACACATCTATAATTCACCCCTCCACTTT
CASSTRSGHIYNSPLHF
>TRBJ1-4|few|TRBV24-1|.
TGTGCCACCAGTGATAACAGGGATGAAAAACTGTTTTTT
CATSDNRDEKLFF
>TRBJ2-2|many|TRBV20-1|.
TGCAGTGCTAGATGGGCGGGAATAGGCACCGGGGAGCTGTTTTTT
CSARWAGIGTGELFF
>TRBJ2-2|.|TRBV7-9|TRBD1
TGTGCCAGCAGCTCCGGACAGGGGGCGTCGACCGGGGAGCTGTTTTTT
CASSSGQGASTGELFF
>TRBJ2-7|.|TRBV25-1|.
TGTGCCAGCAGCGACCCTAATGGGGGGACGTACGAGCAGTACTTC
CASSDPNGGTYEQYF
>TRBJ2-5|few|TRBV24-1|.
TGTGCCACCAGTGATTTGCCGGGGGGCGAGGATGAAGAGACCCAGTACTTC
CATSDLPGGEDEETQYF
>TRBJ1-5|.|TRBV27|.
TGTGCCAGCAGTTTATCGAGGGTTGGGCAGCCCCAGCATTTT
CASSLSRVGQPQHF
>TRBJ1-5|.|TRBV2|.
TGTGCCAGCAGCCTCTACGAGGTACCCAATCAGCCCCAGCATTTT
CASSLYEVPNQPQHF
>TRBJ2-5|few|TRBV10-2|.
TGCGCCAGCAAAAGTACTAGCCACCAAGAGACCCAGTACTTC
CASKSTSHQETQYF
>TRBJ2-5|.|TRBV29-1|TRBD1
TGCAGCGCCGATTGGGGGCAGGGGGCCAAGACCCAGTACTTC
CSADWGQGAKTQYF
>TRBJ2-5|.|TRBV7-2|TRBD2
TGTGCCAGCAGCCTAGCGGAAATGTACCAAGAGACCCAGTACTTC
CASSLAEMYQETQYF